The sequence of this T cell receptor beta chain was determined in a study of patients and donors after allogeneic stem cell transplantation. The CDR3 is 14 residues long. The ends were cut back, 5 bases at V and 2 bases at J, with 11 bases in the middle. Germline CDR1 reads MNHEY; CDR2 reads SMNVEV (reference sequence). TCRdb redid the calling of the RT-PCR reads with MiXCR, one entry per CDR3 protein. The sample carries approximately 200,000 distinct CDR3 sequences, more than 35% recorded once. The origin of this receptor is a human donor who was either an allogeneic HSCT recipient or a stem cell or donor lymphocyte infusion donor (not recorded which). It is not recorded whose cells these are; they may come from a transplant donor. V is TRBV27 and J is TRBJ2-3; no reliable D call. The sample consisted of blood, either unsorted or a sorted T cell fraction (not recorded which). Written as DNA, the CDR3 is TGTGCCAGCAGTCCAAAGGGCTACACAGATACGCAGTATTTT. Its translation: CASSPKGYTDTQYF.